This TCR beta chain was recorded in a study of stem cell transplantation in POMP-related autoinflammatory disease. Study findings and constraints: Across all analyzed T-cell subsets, patients with PRAID tended toward reduced diversity and increased clonality.

The protocol was immunoSEQ multiplex PCR, while the TCRdb copy is restricted to in-frame clones and leaves out a portion. The table has some 65,000 clones, approximately 91% seen once. Points on this clone: The antigen is not known.

The sample was CD4+ T cells from PBMCs, taken after stem cell transplantation. The clonotype comes from a human patient with POMP-related autoinflammation and immune dysregulation (PRAID). Part of the T cells may come from the graft donor.

CDR3 nucleotides: TGTGCCAGCAGTGAGGAGCCAGCCTTATCACCCCTCCACTTT. Its protein product is CASSEEPALSPLHF. The chain recombines TRBV6-1 with TRBJ1-6, with D unclear. This CDR3 region has 14 residues. Germline V gene data show CDR1 as MNHNS and CDR2 as SASEGT. Trimming removed 3 bases from V and 10 bases from J, with 13 bases in between.